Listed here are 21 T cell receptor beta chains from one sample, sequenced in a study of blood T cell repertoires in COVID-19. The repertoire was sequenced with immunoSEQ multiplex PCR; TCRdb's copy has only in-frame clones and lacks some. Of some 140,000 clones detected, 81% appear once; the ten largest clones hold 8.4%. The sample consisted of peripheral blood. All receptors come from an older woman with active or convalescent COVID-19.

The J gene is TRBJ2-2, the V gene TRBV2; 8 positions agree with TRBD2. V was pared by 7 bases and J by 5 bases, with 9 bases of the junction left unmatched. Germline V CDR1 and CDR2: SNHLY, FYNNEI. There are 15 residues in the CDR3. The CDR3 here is CASTAREVRTGELFF. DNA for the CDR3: TGTGCCAGCACCGCGCGGGAGGTTCGGACCGGGGAGCTGTTTTTT.

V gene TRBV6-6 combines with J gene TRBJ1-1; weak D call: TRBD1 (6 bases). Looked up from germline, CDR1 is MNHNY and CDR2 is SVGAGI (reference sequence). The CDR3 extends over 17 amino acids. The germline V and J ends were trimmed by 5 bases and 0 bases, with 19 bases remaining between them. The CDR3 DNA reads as TGTGCCAGCAGTCCCGGGGGGGGGCTCCCATTGAACACTGAAGCTTTCTTT. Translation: CASSPGGGLPLNTEAFF.

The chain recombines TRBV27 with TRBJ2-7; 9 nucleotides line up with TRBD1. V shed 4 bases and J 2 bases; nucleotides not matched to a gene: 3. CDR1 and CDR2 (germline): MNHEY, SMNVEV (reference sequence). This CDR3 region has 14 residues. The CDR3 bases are TGTGCCAGCAGTTGGGGACAGGGAACCTACGAGCAGTACTTC. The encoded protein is CASSWGQGTYEQYF.

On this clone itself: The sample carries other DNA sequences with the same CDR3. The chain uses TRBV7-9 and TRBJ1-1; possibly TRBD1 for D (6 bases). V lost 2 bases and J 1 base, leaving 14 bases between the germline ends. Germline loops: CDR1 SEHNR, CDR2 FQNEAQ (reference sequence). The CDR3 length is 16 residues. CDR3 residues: CASSLSRPTGNTEAFF. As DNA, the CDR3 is TGTGCCAGCAGCTTATCCAGACCGACAGGGAACACTGAAGCTTTCTTT. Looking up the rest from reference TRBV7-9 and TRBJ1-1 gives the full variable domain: DTGVSQNPRHKITKRGQNVTFRCDPISEHNRLYWYRQTLGQGPEFLTYFQNEAQLEKSRLLSDRFSAERPKGSFSTLEIQRTEQGDSAMYLCASSLSRPTGNTEAFFGQGTRLTVV.

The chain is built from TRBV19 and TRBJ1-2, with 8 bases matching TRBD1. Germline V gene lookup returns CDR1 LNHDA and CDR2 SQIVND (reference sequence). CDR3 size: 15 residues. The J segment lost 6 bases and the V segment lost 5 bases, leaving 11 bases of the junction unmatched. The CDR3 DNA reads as TGTGCCAGTAGTCCCACCGGTAAGACAGGGGATGGCTACACCTTC. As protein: CASSPTGKTGDGYTF. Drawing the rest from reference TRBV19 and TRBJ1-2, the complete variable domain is DGGITQSPKYLFRKEGQNVTLSCEQNLNHDAMYWYRQDPGQGLRLIYYSQIVNDFQKGDIAEGYSVSREKKESFPLTVTSAQKNPTAFYLCASSPTGKTGDGYTFGSGTRLTVV.

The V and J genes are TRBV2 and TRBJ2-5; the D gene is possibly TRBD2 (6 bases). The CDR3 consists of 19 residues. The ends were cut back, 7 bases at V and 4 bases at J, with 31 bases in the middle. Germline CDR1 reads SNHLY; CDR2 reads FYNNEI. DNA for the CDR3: TGTGCCAGCACAATGGGGAGGTTGTCGGGCAGCGCGGGCGGAGAGACCCAGTACTTC. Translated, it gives CASTMGRLSGSAGGETQYF.

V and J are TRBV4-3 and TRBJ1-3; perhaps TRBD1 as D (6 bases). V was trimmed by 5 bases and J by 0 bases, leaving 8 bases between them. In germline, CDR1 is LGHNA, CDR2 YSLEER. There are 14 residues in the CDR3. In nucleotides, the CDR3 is TGCGCCAGCAGCAAGGACAGCTCTGGAAACACCATATATTTT. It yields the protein CASSKDSSGNTIYF.

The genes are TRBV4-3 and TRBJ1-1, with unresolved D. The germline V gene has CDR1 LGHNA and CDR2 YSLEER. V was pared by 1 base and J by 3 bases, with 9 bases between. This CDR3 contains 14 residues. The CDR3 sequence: CASSQGPRDTEAFF. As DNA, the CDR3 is TGCGCCAGCAGCCAAGGACCCCGGGACACTGAAGCTTTCTTT.

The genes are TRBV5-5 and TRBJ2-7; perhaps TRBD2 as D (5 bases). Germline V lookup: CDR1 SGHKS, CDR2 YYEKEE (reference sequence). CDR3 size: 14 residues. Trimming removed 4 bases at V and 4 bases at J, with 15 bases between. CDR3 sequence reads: CASSGPGYFYEQYV. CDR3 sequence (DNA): TGTGCCAGCAGCGGACCGGGATACTTTTACGAGCAGTACGTC.

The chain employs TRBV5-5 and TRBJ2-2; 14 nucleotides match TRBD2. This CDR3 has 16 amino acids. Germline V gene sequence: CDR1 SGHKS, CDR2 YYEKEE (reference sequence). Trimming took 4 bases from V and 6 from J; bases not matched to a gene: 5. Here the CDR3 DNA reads TGTGCCAGCAGCGGTGGGACTAGCGGGAGATCCGGGGAGCTGTTTTTT. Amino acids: CASSGGTSGRSGELFF.

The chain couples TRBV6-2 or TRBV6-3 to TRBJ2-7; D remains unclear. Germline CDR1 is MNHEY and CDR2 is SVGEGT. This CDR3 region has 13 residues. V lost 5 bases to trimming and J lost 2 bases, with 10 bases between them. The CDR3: CASSTDTTYEQYV. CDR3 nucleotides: TGTGCCAGCAGTACCGACACCACCTACGAGCAGTACGTC.

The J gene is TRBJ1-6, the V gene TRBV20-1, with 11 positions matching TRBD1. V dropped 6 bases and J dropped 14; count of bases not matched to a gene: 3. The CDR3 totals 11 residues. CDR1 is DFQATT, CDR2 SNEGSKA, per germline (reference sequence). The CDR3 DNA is TGCAGTGCACCGGGACAGGGGGCCCTCCACTTT. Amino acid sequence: CSAPGQGALHF.

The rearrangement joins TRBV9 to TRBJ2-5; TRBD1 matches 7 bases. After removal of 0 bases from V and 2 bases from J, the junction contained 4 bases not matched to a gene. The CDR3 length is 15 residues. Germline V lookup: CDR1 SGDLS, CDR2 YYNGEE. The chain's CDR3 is CASSVGGGLQETQYF. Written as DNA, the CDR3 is TGTGCCAGCAGCGTAGGAGGGGGCCTACAAGAGACCCAGTACTTC.

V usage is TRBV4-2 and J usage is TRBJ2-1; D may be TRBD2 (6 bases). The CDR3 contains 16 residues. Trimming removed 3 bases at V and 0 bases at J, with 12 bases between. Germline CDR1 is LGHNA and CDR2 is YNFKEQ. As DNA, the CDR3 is TGTGCCAGCAGCCAGACTCGGGGGAGCTCCTACAATGAGCAGTTCTTC. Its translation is CASSQTRGSSYNEQFF.

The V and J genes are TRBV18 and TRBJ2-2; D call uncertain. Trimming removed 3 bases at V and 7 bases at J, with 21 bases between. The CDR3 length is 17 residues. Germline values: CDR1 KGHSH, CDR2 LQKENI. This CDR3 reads CASSPSAAGANGGELFF. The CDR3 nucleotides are TGTGCCAGCTCACCCTCGGCGGCCGGAGCGAATGGCGGGGAGCTGTTTTTT.

The CDR3 DNA reads TGTGCCAGCAGCCGAGCGACAGGCGCTAGCACAGATACGCAGTATTTT. Amino acid sequence: CASSRATGASTDTQYF. The chain recombines TRBV3-1 (or the pseudogene TRBV3-2) with TRBJ2-3; a possible D gene is TRBD1 (6 bases). Germline V gene data show CDR1 as LGHDT and CDR2 as YNNKEL (reference sequence). This CDR3 has 16 residues. V lost 4 bases and J lost 0, with 14 bases in between.

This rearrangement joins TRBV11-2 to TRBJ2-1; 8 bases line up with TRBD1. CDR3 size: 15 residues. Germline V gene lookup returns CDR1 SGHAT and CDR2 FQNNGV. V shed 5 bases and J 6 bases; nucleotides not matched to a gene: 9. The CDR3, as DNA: TGTGCCAGCAGCGTGACAGGGGTCCCCTTCAATGAGCAGTTCTTC. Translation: CASSVTGVPFNEQFF.

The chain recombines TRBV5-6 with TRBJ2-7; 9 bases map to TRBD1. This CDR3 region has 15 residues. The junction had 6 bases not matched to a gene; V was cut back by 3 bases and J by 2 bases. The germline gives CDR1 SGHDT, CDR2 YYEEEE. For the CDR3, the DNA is TGTGCCAGCAGCTCTCGCAGGACAGGGGCCTACGAGCAGTACGTC. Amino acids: CASSSRRTGAYEQYV.

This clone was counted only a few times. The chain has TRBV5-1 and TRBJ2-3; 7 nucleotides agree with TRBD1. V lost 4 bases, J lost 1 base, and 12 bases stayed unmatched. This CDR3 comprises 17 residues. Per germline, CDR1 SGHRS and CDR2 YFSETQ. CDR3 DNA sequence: TGCGCCAGCAGCACGGCATCGACAGGGACCGGCACAGATACGCAGTATTTT. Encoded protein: CASSTASTGTGTDTQYF.

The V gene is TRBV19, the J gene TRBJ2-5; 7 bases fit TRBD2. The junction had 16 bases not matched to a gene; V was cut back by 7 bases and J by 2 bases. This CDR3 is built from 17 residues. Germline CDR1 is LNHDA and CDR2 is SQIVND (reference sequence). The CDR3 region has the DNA TGTGCCAGTACCCTGGGGAGGGCAAGAACCCCACAAGAGACCCAGTACTTC. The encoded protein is CASTLGRARTPQETQYF.

The CDR3 DNA follows: TGTGCCAGCATGGGGAGGCGGGAGAACTCCTACGAGCAGTACTTC. It is translated as CASMGRRENSYEQYF. The V gene is TRBV5-6, the J gene TRBJ2-7, with 7 bases lining up with TRBD2. V lost 6 bases and J lost 0; bases outside the gene matches: 9. The CDR3 has 15 residues. Per the germline V gene, CDR1 is SGHDT and CDR2 is YYEEEE.